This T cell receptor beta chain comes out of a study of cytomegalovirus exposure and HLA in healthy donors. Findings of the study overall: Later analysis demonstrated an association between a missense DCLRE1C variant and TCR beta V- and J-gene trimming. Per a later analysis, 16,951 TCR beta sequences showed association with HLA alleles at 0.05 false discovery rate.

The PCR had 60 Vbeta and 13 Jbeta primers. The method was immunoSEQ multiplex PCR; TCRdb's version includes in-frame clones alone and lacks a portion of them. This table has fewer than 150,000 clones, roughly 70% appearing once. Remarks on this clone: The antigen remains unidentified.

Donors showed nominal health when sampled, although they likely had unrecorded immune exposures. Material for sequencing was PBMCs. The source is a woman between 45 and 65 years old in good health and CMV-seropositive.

The chain's CDR3 is CASSGQAKGVYGYTF. As DNA, the CDR3 is TGTGCCAGCAGCGGACAGGCGAAAGGGGTCTATGGCTACACCTTC. This chain joins TRBV7-9 and TRBJ1-2; 7 bases are a match to TRBD1. V shed 5 bases, J shed 4 bases, and the junction held 10 bases outside the gene matches. Germline CDR1 and CDR2: SEHNR and FQNEAQ (reference sequence). This CDR3 is 15 amino acids long.